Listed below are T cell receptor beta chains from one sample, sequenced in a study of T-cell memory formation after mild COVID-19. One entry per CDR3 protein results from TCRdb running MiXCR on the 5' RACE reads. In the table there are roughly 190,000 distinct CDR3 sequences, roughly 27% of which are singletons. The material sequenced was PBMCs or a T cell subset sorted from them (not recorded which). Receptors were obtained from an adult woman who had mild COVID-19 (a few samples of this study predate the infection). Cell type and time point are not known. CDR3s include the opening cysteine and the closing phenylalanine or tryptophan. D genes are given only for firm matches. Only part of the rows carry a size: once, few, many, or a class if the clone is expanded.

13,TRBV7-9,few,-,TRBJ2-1,TGTGCCAGCAGCTCTCTATCCTACAATGAGCAGTTCTTC,CASSSLSYNEQFF
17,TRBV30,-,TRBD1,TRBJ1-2,TGTGCCTGGAGTGTAAAGGGGACAGGGGGCTTCGGCTATGGCTACACCTTC,CAWSVKGTGGFGYGYTF
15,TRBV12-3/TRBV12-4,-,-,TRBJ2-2,TGTGCCAGCAGTCACAAGACTAGTCACGCCGGGGAGCTGTTTTTT,CASSHKTSHAGELFF
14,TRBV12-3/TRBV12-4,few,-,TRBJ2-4,TGTGCCAGCAGTTCGACATTAGCCAAAAACATTCAGTACTTC,CASSSTLAKNIQYF
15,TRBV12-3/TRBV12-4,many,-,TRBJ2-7,TGTGCCAGCAGTTTTCGGGACTCCTCAACCTACGAGCAGTACTTC,CASSFRDSSTYEQYF
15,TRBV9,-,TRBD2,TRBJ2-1,TGTGCCAGCAGCCCCCGGACTAGCGGGAAGGTTGAGCAGTTCTTC,CASSPRTSGKVEQFF
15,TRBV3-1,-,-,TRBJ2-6,TGTGCCAGCAGCCAAGACTTATCTGGGGCCAACGTCCTGACTTTC,CASSQDLSGANVLTF
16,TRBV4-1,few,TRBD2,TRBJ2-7,TGCGCCAGCAGCCCCGGTGGTAGCGGGGGCCCTAGCGAGCAGTACTTC,CASSPGGSGGPSEQYF
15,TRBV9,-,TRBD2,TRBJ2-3,TGTGCCAGCAGCGTAGGACTAGCGGGGGTTGGTACGCAGTATTTT,CASSVGLAGVGTQYF
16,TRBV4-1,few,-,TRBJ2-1,TGCGCCAGCAGCCTCCTGGCCGCCGACGGATACAATGAGCAGTTCTTC,CASSLLAADGYNEQFF
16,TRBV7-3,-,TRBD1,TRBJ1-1,TGTGCCAGCAGCCCCACCCCGACAGGGAGGGACACTGAAGCTTTCTTT,CASSPTPTGRDTEAFF
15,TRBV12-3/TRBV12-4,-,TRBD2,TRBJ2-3,TGTGCCAGCAGCCGAGCGGGGGGCGGCACAGATACGCAGTATTTT,CASSRAGGGTDTQYF
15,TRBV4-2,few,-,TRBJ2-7,TGTGCCAGCAGCCAGGGGGCGTCAGGGTCGGGCGAGCAGTACTTC,CASSQGASGSGEQYF
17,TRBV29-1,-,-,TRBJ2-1,TGCAGCGTTTTTCCCAGGGGAGAGCGGCCATCTTACAATGAGCAGTTCTTC,CSVFPRGERPSYNEQFF
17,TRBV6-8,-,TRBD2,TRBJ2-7,TGTGCCAGCAGGCCTGGTCTCAAGCGGGAGGGAGTGTACGAGCAGTACTTC,CASRPGLKREGVYEQYF
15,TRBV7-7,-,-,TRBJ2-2,TGTGCCAGCAGCTTATCATCTGGTCCTAGGGGGGAGCTGTTTTTT,CASSLSSGPRGELFF